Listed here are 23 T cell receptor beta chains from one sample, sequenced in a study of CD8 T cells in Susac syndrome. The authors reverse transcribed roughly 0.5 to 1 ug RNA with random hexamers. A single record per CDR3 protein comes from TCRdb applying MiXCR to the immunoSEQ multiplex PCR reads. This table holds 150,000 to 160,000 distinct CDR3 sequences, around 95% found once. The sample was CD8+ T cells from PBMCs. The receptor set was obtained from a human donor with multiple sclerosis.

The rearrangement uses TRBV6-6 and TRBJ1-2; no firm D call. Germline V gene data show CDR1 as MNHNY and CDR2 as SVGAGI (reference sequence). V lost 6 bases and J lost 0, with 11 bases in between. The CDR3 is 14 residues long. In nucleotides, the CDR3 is TGTGCCAGCAGGCCATTCGGATCTAACTATGGCTACACCTTC. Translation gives CASRPFGSNYGYTF.

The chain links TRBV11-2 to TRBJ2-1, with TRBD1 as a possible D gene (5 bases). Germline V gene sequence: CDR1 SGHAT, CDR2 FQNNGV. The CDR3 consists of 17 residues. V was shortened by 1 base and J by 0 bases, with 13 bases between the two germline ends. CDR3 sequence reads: CASSLAVRQSSYNEQFF. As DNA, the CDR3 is TGTGCCAGCAGCTTAGCGGTCCGACAGAGCTCCTACAATGAGCAGTTCTTC.

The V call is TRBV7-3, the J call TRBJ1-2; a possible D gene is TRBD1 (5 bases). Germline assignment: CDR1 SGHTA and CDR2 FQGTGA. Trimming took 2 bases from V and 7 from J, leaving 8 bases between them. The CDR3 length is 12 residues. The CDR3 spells CASSLQGAGYTF. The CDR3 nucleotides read TGTGCCAGCAGCTTACAGGGCGCTGGCTACACCTTC.

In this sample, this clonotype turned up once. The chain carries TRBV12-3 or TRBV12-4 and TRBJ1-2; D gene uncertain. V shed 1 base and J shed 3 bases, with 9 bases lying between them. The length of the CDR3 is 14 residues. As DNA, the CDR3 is TGTGCCAGCAGTTTAGAGGGCCTCCACTATGGCTACACCTTC. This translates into CASSLEGLHYGYTF.

CDR3 protein: CASGQGNYGYTF. CDR3 bases: TGTGCCAGCGGCCAGGGTAACTATGGCTACACCTTC. The chain joins TRBV6-5 to TRBJ1-2; D may be TRBD1 (5 bases). The V end lost 8 bases, the J end lost 1 base, and 8 bases lay between the germline ends. CDR3 length: 12 amino acids. CDR1 is MNHEY and CDR2 is SVGAGI in the germline V gene.

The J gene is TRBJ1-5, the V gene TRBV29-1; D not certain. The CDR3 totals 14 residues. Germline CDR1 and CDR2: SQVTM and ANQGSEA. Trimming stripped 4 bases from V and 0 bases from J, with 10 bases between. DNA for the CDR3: TGCAGCGTTGGGGCAGACGATAGCAATCAGCCCCAGCATTTT. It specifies CSVGADDSNQPQHF.

The CDR3 reads CSVESGASSRYF. The CDR3 DNA follows: TGCAGCGTTGAATCAGGCGCCAGCTCAAGATACTTC. J is TRBJ2-4 and V is TRBV29-1; D not certain. CDR1 is SQVTM, CDR2 ANQGSEA, per germline. CDR3 length equals 12 residues. Trimming stripped 2 bases from V and 16 bases from J, with 18 bases between. Filled out from reference TRBV29-1 and TRBJ2-4, the complete variable domain reads SAVISQKPSRDICQRGTSLTIQCQVDSQVTMMFWYRQQPGQSLTLIATANQGSEATYESGFVIDKFPISRPNLTFSTLTVSNMSPEDSSIYLCSVESGASSRYFGAGTRLSVL.

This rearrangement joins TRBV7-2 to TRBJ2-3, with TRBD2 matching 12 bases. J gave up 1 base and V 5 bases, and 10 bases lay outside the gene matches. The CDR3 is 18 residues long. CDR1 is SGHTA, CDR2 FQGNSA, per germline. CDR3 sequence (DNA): TGTGCCAGCAGCCTCGCTAGCGGGGGGGCCTATGGCACAGATACGCAGTATTTT. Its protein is CASSLASGGAYGTDTQYF.

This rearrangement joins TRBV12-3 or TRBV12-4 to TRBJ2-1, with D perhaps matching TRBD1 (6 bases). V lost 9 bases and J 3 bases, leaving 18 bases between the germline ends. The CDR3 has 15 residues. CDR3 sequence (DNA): TGTGCCAGTAGGCCTGGGGGCGCCGACTACAATGAGCAGTTCTTC. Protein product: CASRPGGADYNEQFF.

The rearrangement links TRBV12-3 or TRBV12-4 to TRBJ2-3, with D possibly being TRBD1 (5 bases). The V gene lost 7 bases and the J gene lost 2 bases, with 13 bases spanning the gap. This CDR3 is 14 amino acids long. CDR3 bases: TGTGCCAGCACCCTTGGGGCAGCCACAGATACGCAGTATTTT. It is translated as CASTLGAATDTQYF.

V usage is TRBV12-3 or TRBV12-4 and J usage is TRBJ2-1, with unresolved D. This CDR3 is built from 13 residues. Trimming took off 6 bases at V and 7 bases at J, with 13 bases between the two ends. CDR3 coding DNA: TGTGCCAGCAGCCAAGCCCTTGTAAATGAGCAGTTCTTC. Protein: CASSQALVNEQFF.

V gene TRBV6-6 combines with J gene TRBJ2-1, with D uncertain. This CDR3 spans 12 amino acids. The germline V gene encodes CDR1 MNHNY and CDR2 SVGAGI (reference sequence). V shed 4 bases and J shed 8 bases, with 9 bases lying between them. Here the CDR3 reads CASSSPSYEQFF. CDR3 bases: TGTGCCAGCAGTTCCCCGTCCTATGAGCAGTTCTTC.

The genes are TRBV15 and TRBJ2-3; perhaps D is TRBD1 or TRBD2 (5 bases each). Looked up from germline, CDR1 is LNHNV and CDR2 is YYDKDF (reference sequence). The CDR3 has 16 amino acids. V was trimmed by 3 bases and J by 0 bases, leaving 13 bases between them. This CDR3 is CATSSPGAGSTDTQYF. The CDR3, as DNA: TGTGCCACCAGCAGCCCCGGGGCGGGTAGCACAGATACGCAGTATTTT.

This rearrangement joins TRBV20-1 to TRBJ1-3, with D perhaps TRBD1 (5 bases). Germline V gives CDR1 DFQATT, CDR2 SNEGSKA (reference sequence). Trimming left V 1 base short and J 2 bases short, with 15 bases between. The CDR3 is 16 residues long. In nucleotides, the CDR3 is TGCAGTGCTAGAGGTCCCAGGGAGGCTACTGGAAACACCATATATTTT. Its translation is CSARGPREATGNTIYF.

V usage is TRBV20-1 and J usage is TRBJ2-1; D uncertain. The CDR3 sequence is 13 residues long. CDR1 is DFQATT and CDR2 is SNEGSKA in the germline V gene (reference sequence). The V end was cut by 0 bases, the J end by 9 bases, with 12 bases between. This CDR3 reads CSARDEAAGEQFF. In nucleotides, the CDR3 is TGCAGTGCTAGAGATGAAGCTGCTGGTGAGCAGTTCTTC.

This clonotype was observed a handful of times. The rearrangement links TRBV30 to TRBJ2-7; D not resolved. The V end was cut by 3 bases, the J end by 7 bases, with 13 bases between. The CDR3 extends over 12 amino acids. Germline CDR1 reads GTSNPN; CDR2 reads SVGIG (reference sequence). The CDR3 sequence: CAWRPTSWEQYF. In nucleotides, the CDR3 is TGTGCCTGGAGGCCCACGTCCTGGGAGCAGTACTTC. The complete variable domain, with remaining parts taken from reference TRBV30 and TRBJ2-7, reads SQTIHQWPATLVQPVGSPLSLECTVEGTSNPNLYWYRQAAGRGLQLLFYSVGIGQISSEVPQNLSASRPQDRQFILSSKKLLLSDSGFYLCAWRPTSWEQYFGPGTRLTVT.

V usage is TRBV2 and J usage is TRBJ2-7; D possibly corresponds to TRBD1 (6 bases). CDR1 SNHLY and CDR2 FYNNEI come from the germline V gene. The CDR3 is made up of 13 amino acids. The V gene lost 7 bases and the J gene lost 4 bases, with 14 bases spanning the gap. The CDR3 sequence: CASIPQGTYEQYV. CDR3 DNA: TGTGCCAGCATACCCCAAGGGACATACGAGCAGTACGTC.

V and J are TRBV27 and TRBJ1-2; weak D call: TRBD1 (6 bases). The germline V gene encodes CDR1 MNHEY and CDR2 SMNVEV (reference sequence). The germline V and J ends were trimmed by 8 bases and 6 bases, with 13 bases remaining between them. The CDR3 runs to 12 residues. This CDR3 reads CASGTGIHGYTF. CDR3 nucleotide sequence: TGTGCCAGCGGTACAGGGATTCATGGCTACACCTTC.

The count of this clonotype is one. The chain's CDR3 is CASSEWDREETQYF. The DNA for the CDR3 is TGTGCCAGCAGTGAGTGGGACAGGGAAGAGACCCAGTACTTC. The rearrangement uses TRBV25-1 and TRBJ2-5; 9 bases fit TRBD1. Looked up from germline, CDR1 is MGHDK and CDR2 is SYGVNS. V trimming: 3 bases; J trimming: 3 bases; junction bases outside the gene matches: 2. The CDR3 totals 14 residues.

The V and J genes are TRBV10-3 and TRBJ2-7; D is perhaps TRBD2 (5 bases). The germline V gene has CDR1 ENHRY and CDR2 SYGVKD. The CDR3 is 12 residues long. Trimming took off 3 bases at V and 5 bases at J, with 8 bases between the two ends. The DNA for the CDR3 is TGTGCCATCAGTGACGGGATCGACGAGCAGTACTTC. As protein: CAISDGIDEQYF.

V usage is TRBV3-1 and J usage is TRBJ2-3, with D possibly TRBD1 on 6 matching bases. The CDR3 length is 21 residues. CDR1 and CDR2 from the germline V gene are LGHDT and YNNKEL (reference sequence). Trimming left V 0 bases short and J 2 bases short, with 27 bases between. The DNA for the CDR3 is TGTGCCAGCAGCCAAGATCATTATACGCCCCCGCCCAGGGGAACCACAGATACGCAGTATTTT. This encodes CASSQDHYTPPPRGTTDTQYF.

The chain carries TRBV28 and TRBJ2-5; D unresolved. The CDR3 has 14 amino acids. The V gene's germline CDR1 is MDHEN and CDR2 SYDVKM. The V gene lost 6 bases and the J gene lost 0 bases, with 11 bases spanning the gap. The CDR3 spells CASSTTGYQETQYF. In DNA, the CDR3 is TGTGCCAGCAGCACTACTGGGTACCAAGAGACCCAGTACTTC.

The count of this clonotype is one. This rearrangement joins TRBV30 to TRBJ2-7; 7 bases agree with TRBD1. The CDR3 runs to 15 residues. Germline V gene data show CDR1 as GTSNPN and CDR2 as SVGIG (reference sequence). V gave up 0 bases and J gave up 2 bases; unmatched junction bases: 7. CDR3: CAWSVHPGGAYEQYF. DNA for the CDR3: TGTGCCTGGAGTGTACACCCAGGGGGAGCCTACGAGCAGTACTTC.